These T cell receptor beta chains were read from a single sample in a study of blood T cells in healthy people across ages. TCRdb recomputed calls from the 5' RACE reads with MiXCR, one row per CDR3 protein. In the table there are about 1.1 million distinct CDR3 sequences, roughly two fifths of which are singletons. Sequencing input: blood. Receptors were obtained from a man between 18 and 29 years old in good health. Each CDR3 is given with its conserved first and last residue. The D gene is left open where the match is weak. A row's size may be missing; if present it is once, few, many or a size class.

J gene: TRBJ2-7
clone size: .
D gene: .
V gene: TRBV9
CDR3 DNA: TGTGCCAGCAGCGTAGGCCAGTCGAGCTGCGAGCAGTACTTC
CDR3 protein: CASSVGQSSCEQYF

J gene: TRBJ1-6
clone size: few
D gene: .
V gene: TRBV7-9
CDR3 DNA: TGTGCCAGCAGCTTAGCTCCTCATTCACCCCTCCACTTT
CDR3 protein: CASSLAPHSPLHF

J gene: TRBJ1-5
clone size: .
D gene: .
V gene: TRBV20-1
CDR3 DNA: TGCAGTACTAGTACTCGGTTTGGAGGGAATCAGCCCCAGCATTTT
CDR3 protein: CSTSTRFGGNQPQHF

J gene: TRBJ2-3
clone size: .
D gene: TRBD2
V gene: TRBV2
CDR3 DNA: TGTGCCAGCTGTTTTAGCGGGAGCACAGATACGCAGTATTTT
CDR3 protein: CASCFSGSTDTQYF

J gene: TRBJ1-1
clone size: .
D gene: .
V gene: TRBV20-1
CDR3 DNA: TGCAGTGCTAGTTGGACCCGGGCTAGGACTGAAGCTTTCTTT
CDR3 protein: CSASWTRARTEAFF

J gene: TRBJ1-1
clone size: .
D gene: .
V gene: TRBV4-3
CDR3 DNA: TGCGCCAGCAGCCAAGATGTTAGCAGGCCGAACACTGAAGCTTTCTTT
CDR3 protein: CASSQDVSRPNTEAFF

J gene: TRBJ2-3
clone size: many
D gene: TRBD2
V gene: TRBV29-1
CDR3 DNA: TGCAGCACAAGGACTAGCGGTGAGCCGGATACGCAGTATTTT
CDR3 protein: CSTRTSGEPDTQYF

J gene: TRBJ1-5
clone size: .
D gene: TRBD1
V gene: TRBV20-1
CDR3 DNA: TGCAGTGCTAGAGAGACGACAGGGCGAAATCAGCCCCAGCATTTT
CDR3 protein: CSARETTGRNQPQHF

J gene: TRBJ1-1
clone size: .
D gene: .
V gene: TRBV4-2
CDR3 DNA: TGTGCCAGCAGCCTCCCCGGGGGTGTTGAAGCTTTCTTT
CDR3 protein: CASSLPGGVEAFF

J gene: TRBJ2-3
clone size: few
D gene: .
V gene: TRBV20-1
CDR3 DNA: TGCAGTGCTAGGAGGCCGTTCGACACAGATACGCAGTATTTT
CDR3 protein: CSARRPFDTDTQYF

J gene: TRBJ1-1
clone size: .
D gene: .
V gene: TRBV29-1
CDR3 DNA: TGCAGCGTTATCTTCGGCAGGGGCAGATTTAACACTGAAGCTTTCTTT
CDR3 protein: CSVIFGRGRFNTEAFF

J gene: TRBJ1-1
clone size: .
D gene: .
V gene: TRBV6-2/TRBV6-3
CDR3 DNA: TGTGCCAGCAGTTACCCGAGGGAAAGGACCAGTGGGAACACTGAAGCTTTCTTT
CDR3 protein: CASSYPRERTSGNTEAFF

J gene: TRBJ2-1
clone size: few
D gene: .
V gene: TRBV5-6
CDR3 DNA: TGTGCCAGCAGCTTGGGTCTTCCTGGGTTGGGGACCAAGTACAATGAGCAGTTCTTC
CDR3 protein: CASSLGLPGLGTKYNEQFF

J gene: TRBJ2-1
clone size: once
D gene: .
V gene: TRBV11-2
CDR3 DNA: TGTGCCAGCAGCTTAGGAACCTCTAATGAGCGGTTCTTC
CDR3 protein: CASSLGTSNERFF